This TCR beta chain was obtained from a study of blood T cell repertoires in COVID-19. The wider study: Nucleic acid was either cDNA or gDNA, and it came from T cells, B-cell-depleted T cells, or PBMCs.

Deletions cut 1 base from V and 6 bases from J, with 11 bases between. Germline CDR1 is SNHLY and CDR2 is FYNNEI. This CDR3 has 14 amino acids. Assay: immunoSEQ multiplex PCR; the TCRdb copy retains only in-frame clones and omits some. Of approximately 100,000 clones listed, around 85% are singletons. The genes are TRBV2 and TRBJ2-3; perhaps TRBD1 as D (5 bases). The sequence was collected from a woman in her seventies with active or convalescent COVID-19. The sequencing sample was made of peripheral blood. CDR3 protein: CASSEDRSSDTQYF. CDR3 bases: TGTGCCAGCAGTGAAGACAGGTCTTCGGATACGCAGTATTTT.